The clone carrying this TCR beta chain is labeled as large. Antigen unknown. From live CD3+CD8+TCRalphabeta+ cells, four PD-1 and/or TIGIT subsets were sorted. These data originate in a study of circulating CD8 cells and anti-PD-1 response in melanoma. Findings of the study overall: Experiments were generally run without replicates. Tumor reactivity was tested by peptide assays on expanded sorted subsets. TIGIT repertoires were least diverse, DNEG repertoires most diverse. Clonotype sharing was highest between DPOS and TIGIT subsets.

Using roughly 16 ng of total RNA, TCR libraries were made with the QIAseq Immune Repertoire TCR panel. TCRdb re-derived calls from the reads in MiXCR, one entry per CDR3 protein. Among hundreds of distinct CDR3 sequences listed, around 10% were seen once. Looked up from germline, CDR1 is DFQATT and CDR2 is SNEGSKA (reference sequence). The CDR3 sequence is 19 residues long. Losses at the gene ends were 0 bases for V and 4 bases for J; bases not matched to a gene: 13. The V call is TRBV20-1, the J call TRBJ2-1; TRBD2 matches 12 bases. The origin of this receptor is a human donor with melanoma. The sample here was CD8+ T cells from PBMCs, taken at baseline or after one month of anti-PD-1 therapy (not recorded which). The CDR3, as DNA: TGCAGTGCTAGAGAAAGGCACACCTGGACTAGCGGGGAGTACAATGAGCAGTTCTTC. Its protein is CSARERHTWTSGEYNEQFF.